A single T cell receptor (beta chain) is shown here with its context. PCR was performed using 60 Vbeta and 13 Jbeta primers. The method was immunoSEQ multiplex PCR; TCRdb's version includes in-frame clones alone and lacks a portion of them. This specimen shows over 100,000 clones; the ten leading clones hold 1.5% to 2%. The data were taken from a study of cytomegalovirus exposure and HLA in healthy donors. The CDR3 is 18 residues long. V shed 0 bases, J shed 1 base, and the junction held 10 bases outside the gene matches. Per germline, CDR1 MNHNS and CDR2 SASEGT. The J gene is TRBJ2-3, the V gene TRBV6-1; TRBD2 matches at 7 bases. The sequenced sample was PBMCs. This TCR derives from a woman in her 40s in good health and CMV-seropositive. Here the CDR3 reads CASSEALPREYRTDTQYF. DNA of the CDR3: TGTGCCAGCAGTGAAGCGCTTCCGCGGGAGTACCGCACAGATACGCAGTATTTT.